A selection of T cell receptor beta chains follows, all from one sample in a study of T cell responses to AZD1222 COVID-19 vaccine. Some clones are missing from TCRdb's copy, which holds only in-frame ones; the method was immunoSEQ multiplex PCR. The table has 190,000 or so clones, approximately 90% seen once. The sequencing used peripheral blood, collected 28 days after the second AZD1222 dose. These receptors came from an adult who received the AZD1222 COVID-19 vaccine. CDR3s include the opening cysteine and the closing phenylalanine or tryptophan. A D gene is named only where the DNA matches it firmly. Not all rows give a size; the values are once, few, many and, for expanded clones, a class.

>TRBJ2-7|NA|TRBV6-5|NA|14
TGTGCCAGCAGTTATCAGGGAGGCGTCTTCGAGCAGTACTTC
CASSYQGGVFEQYF
>TRBJ1-4|NA|TRBV3-1/TRBV3-2|TRBD1|16
TGTGCCAGCAGCCCAACCCGAGGGGGCTCCACTAACAAACTGTTTTTT
CASSPTRGGSTNKLFF
>TRBJ2-1|few|TRBV6-5|NA|13
TGTGCCAGCAGGAAGGGACCTTTCAATGAGCAGTTCTTC
CASRKGPFNEQFF
>TRBJ2-7|NA|TRBV7-2|TRBD1|16
TGTGCCAGCAGCTACGGAACAGGGGGCGAAATATTCGAGCAGTACTTC
CASSYGTGGEIFEQYF
>TRBJ2-1|NA|TRBV24-1|NA|15
TGTGCCACCAGTGATTTAGGGGCCCAAAGGGGGGAGCAGTTCTTC
CATSDLGAQRGEQFF
>TRBJ1-2|NA|TRBV9|NA|15
TGTGCCAGCAGCGCCCTTATGGGGCGCAACTATGGCTACACCTTC
CASSALMGRNYGYTF
>TRBJ2-1|NA|TRBV3-1/TRBV3-2|NA|16
TGTGCCAGCAGCGGCGGGACATGGAGCTCCTACAATGAGCAGTTCTTC
CASSGGTWSSYNEQFF
>TRBJ2-5|NA|TRBV11-2|NA|12
TGTGCCAGCAGCTTAGGTTTTGAGACCCAGTACTTC
CASSLGFETQYF
>TRBJ1-4|NA|TRBV27|NA|14
TGTGCCAGCGGTCGACAGCTCCTTAATGAAAAACTGTTTTTT
CASGRQLLNEKLFF
>TRBJ1-1|NA|TRBV27|NA|13
TGTGCCAGCACCCCCTTGTGGGGAGTAGGAGCTTTCTTT
CASTPLWGVGAFF
>TRBJ2-7|NA|TRBV7-8|TRBD2|18
TGTGCCAGCAGCCCGGGGCCGGGACTAGCGGGAGGGTCCGACGAGCAGTACTTC
CASSPGPGLAGGSDEQYF
>TRBJ1-4|NA|TRBV18|TRBD1|16
TGTGCCAGCTCATTGGCCGGGACAGGGACAAATGAAAAACTGTTTTTT
CASSLAGTGTNEKLFF
>TRBJ1-4|NA|TRBV2|NA|12
TGTGCCATAAGGACAGCGCGGGAAAAACTGTTTTTT
CAIRTAREKLFF
>TRBJ2-7|once|TRBV4-3|TRBD2|15
TGCGCCAGCAGCCCTGTGACTAGCGGGATCTACGAGCAGTACTTC
CASSPVTSGIYEQYF
>TRBJ1-5|NA|TRBV24-1|NA|13
TGTGCCACCAGTGGTCCGGATGATCAGCCCCAGCATTTT
CATSGPDDQPQHF
>TRBJ1-2|few|TRBV7-2|NA|15
TGTGCCAGCAGCCCGCGTGGGCAGGGGATCTATGGCTACACCTTC
CASSPRGQGIYGYTF
>TRBJ2-3|NA|TRBV5-1|TRBD2|15
TGCGCCAGCAGCTTGGGGAGCGGGAGGACAGATACGCAGTATTTT
CASSLGSGRTDTQYF
>TRBJ2-3|NA|TRBV5-4|NA|14
TGTGCCAGCAGCTTCCCCGGGGGAGGAGATACGCAGTATTTT
CASSFPGGGDTQYF
>TRBJ2-7|NA|TRBV7-9|NA|14
TGTGCCAGCAGCTCACCGACAGTACCGGCCGAGCAGTACTTC
CASSSPTVPAEQYF
>TRBJ2-5|NA|TRBV25-1|NA|16
TGTGCCAGCAGTGGCTGGCAGCGCGGTGGATCGGAGGCCCAGTACTTC
CASSGWQRGGSEAQYF
>TRBJ2-5|NA|TRBV5-4|NA|16
TGTGCCAGCAGCCCCCAACGCCTGGGAGGCACAGAGACCCAGTACTTC
CASSPQRLGGTETQYF
>TRBJ1-6|NA|TRBV11-1|NA|14
TGTGCCAGCAGCTACGTCACTCTTAATTCACCCCTCCACTTT
CASSYVTLNSPLHF
>TRBJ1-2|NA|TRBV28|TRBD1|12
TGTGCCAACATGGGACAGGGCCAGGGCTACACCTTC
CANMGQGQGYTF
>TRBJ2-7|NA|TRBV15|NA|14
TGTGCCACCAGTCCTGGGGGGAAATTCTACGAGCAGTACTTC
CATSPGGKFYEQYF
>TRBJ2-1|NA|TRBV27|NA|14
TGTGCCAGCAGTTTATTTGGCCTAGCACATGAGCAGTTCTTC
CASSLFGLAHEQFF
>TRBJ2-7|NA|TRBV11-3|NA|13
TGTGCCAGCAGCCGGACCCCCTCCTACGAGCAGTACTTC
CASSRTPSYEQYF
>TRBJ2-7|NA|TRBV25-1|TRBD2|14
TGTGCCAGCAGCCCTAGCGGGAGTCTATACGAGCAGTACTTC
CASSPSGSLYEQYF
>TRBJ2-7|NA|TRBV5-4|TRBD1|14
TGTGCCAGCAGCTCCGGGACAGGGGGCTACGAGCAGTACTTC
CASSSGTGGYEQYF
>TRBJ2-1|NA|TRBV7-3|NA|15
TGTGCCAGCAGCCGAAGGGGGAAATCACTCGGGGAGCAGTTCTTC
CASSRRGKSLGEQFF
>TRBJ2-3|NA|TRBV24-1|NA|16
TGTGCCACCAGTGATTTGTCCCTAGCGTTGGCAGATACGCAGTATTTT
CATSDLSLALADTQYF
>TRBJ2-7|NA|TRBV6-5|NA|13
TGTGCCAGCAGGTTGACAGTCTCCTACGAGCAGTACTTC
CASRLTVSYEQYF
>TRBJ1-5|NA|TRBV5-5|TRBD1|15
TGTGCCAGCAGCCAAACGGACAGGACCCATCAGCCCCAGCATTTT
CASSQTDRTHQPQHF
>TRBJ2-1|NA|TRBV27|NA|12
TGTGCCAGCAGCGACTGGGGGCCAGAGCAGTTCTTC
CASSDWGPEQFF
>TRBJ2-1|NA|TRBV9|TRBD2|14
TGTGCCAGCAGCGTGTCTAGCGGGAGAAATGAGCAGTTCTTC
CASSVSSGRNEQFF
>TRBJ2-1|NA|TRBV24-1|NA|14
TGTGCCACCAGTGACCTTGGACGTGACAATGAGCAGTTCTTC
CATSDLGRDNEQFF
>TRBJ2-7|NA|TRBV27|TRBD1|16
TGTGCCAGCAGTTTAGGAAAACCGACAGGGGACTACGAGCAGTACTTC
CASSLGKPTGDYEQYF
>TRBJ2-6|NA|TRBV7-3|NA|16
TGTGCCAGCAGCCCGGGACCGCCCTCTGGGGCCAACGTCCTGACTTTC
CASSPGPPSGANVLTF
>TRBJ2-3|once|TRBV5-6|TRBD2|18
TGTGCCAGCAGCTCTTTGAGGACTAGCGGGAGAAGCACAGATACGCAGTATTTT
CASSSLRTSGRSTDTQYF
>TRBJ2-1|NA|TRBV7-3|TRBD1|14
TGTGCCAGCAGCCTGGGACAGGGTAACAATGAGCAGTTCTTC
CASSLGQGNNEQFF
>TRBJ1-1|NA|TRBV9|NA|15
TGTGCCAGCAGCCCTCAAGTCGGGGGGCGCACTGAAGCTTTCTTT
CASSPQVGGRTEAFF
>TRBJ2-2|NA|TRBV19|NA|16
TGTGCCAGTACCCACCTAGCACCTGCGAACACCGGGGAGCTGTTTTTT
CASTHLAPANTGELFF
>TRBJ2-5|NA|TRBV6-5|NA|14
TGTGCCAGCAGTACGGCTAGCCGCGCAGAGACCCAGTACTTC
CASSTASRAETQYF
>TRBJ1-4|NA|TRBV27|NA|15
TGTGCCAGCAGCCAACATGGGGCAGGGAGTGAAAAACTGTTTTTT
CASSQHGAGSEKLFF
>TRBJ2-7|NA|TRBV4-3|TRBD1|14
TGCGCCAGCAGCTTAAACAGGGGAAACTACGAGCAGTACTTC
CASSLNRGNYEQYF
>TRBJ1-4|once|TRBV9|NA|15
TGTGCCAGCAGTGTAGGGGGGGATTATCTTGAAAAACTGTTTTTT
CASSVGGDYLEKLFF
>TRBJ2-3|NA|TRBV7-9|NA|13
TGTGCCATCGTGGCCCTGAACACAGATACGCAGTATTTT
CAIVALNTDTQYF
>TRBJ2-7|NA|TRBV19|TRBD1|14
TGTGCAACCACCCGGGACAGGTATCGCTACGAGCAGTACTTC
CATTRDRYRYEQYF
>TRBJ1-5|NA|TRBV4-2|TRBD1|15
TGTGCCAGCAGCCAAGAGTCAGGGGGGAGTCAGCCCCAGCATTTT
CASSQESGGSQPQHF
>TRBJ2-5|NA|TRBV7-2|NA|16
TGTGCCAGCAGCTTATTCGATGCGGGGCTCCAAGAGACCCAGTACTTC
CASSLFDAGLQETQYF